Shown below are 17 T cell receptor beta chains from a single sample sequenced in a study of T-cell reconstitution after alpha-beta-depleted transplantation in children. For TCRbeta, the library was prepared with unique molecular identifiers. In TCRdb, the PCR reads were re-called with MiXCR into one record per CDR3 protein. The sample contains 90,000 to 100,000 distinct CDR3 sequences, more than 20% of which appear only once. The sample was PBMCs, taken before TCRalphabeta/CD19-depleted stem cell transplant. The source is a boy aged 2 to 9 with acute lymphoblastic leukemia, due to receive a stem cell transplant.

This rearrangement joins TRBV7-6 to TRBJ2-7; 10 nucleotides match TRBD1. The germline gives CDR1 SGHVS, CDR2 FNYEAQ. The length of the CDR3 is 15 residues. With V trimmed by 5 bases and J by 4 bases, 8 bases remained unmatched. The CDR3, as DNA: TGTGCCAGCAGCCCGCGGGGACAGGGGTTTTACGAGCAGTACTTC. It codes for CASSPRGQGFYEQYF.

There are many counts of this clonotype. This rearrangement joins TRBV12-3 or TRBV12-4 to TRBJ2-1, with TRBD2 matching over 11 bases. CDR3 size: 15 residues. V gave up 7 bases and J gave up 1 base; unmatched junction bases: 3. CDR3 coding DNA: TGTGCCAGCACCCTAGCGGGAGGTTCCTACAATGAGCAGTTCTTC. Its translation: CASTLAGGSYNEQFF.

This chain links TRBV28 with TRBJ2-1, with 8 bases matching TRBD1. The CDR3 extends over 12 amino acids. Trimming cost V 10 bases and J 7 bases; bases outside gene matches: 6. Germline values: CDR1 MDHEN, CDR2 SYDVKM. DNA of the CDR3: TGTGCCACCCTCCGGACAGGGAATGAGCAGTTCTTC. Encoded protein: CATLRTGNEQFF.

This clonotype was counted once. The CDR3 loop reads CASRSSGGNTEAFF. Written as DNA, the CDR3 is TGTGCCAGCAGAAGTTCCGGAGGGAACACTGAAGCTTTCTTT. This chain connects TRBV6-1 to TRBJ1-1; no reliable D call. Looked up from germline, CDR1 is MNHNS and CDR2 is SASEGT. V was clipped by 6 bases and J by 1 base, with 12 bases between them. The length of the CDR3 is 14 residues.

V is TRBV10-2 and J is TRBJ2-3; the D gene could be TRBD1 or TRBD2 (5 bases each). Germline CDR1 and CDR2: WSHSY and SAAADI. The V gene lost 2 bases and the J gene lost 6 bases, with 12 bases spanning the gap. This CDR3 is 14 amino acids long. The CDR3: CASSEPGHPDTQYF. CDR3 nucleotide sequence: TGCGCCAGCAGTGAGCCGGGGCACCCGGATACGCAGTATTTT.

This clonotype was observed a handful of times. The V call is TRBV18, the J call TRBJ1-1; D gene uncertain. The CDR3 is 13 amino acids. From germline, CDR1 is KGHSH and CDR2 LQKENI. Trimming pared 3 bases from V and 6 bases from J, leaving 11 bases between. The CDR3 DNA reads TGTGCCAGCTCACCGCGTGGGAGCTCTGAAGCTTTCTTT. Residues: CASSPRGSSEAFF.

The V call is TRBV20-1, the J call TRBJ2-5; D is possibly TRBD2 (5 bases). Germline V lookup: CDR1 DFQATT, CDR2 SNEGSKA (reference sequence). Trimming left V 6 bases short and J 1 base short, with 9 bases between. The CDR3 loop spans 12 amino acids. The CDR3 region has the DNA TGCAGTGCCCGGCGGGCCCAAGAGACCCAGTACTTC. Its protein product is CSARRAQETQYF.

This clonotype occurred many times. This chain links TRBV20-1 with TRBJ2-5; no clear D gene. Germline values: CDR1 DFQATT, CDR2 SNEGSKA (reference sequence). The ends were cut back, 6 bases at V and 5 bases at J, with 16 bases in the middle. CDR3 length equals 13 residues. CDR3 DNA: TGCAGTGCCGATGAGGCTGGATTTGAGACCCAGTACTTC. Its protein product is CSADEAGFETQYF.

The chain recombines TRBV5-4 with TRBJ2-7; 8 bases are shared with TRBD2. Trimming at V came to 3 bases and at J to 6 bases, leaving 8 bases not matched to a gene. The CDR3 consists of 14 residues. Germline V gives CDR1 SGHNT, CDR2 YYREEE (reference sequence). The CDR3 DNA sequence: TGTGCCAGCAGCTCACTAGCGGAGGCTGGCGAGCAGTACTTC. Its protein is CASSSLAEAGEQYF.

The chain carries TRBV6-1 and TRBJ2-7, with D possibly matching TRBD1 (5 bases). Germline values: CDR1 MNHNS, CDR2 SASEGT. The CDR3 is 13 residues long. The CDR3 DNA follows: TGTGGCTGTGTTGGGGCTAGTCTCTACGAGCAGTACTTC. Amino acids: CGCVGASLYEQYF.

V and J are TRBV5-1 and TRBJ2-7; tentative D call: TRBD2 (6 bases). Germline V gives CDR1 SGHRS, CDR2 YFSETQ. The CDR3 runs 13 residues. Trimming took off 0 bases at V and 7 bases at J, with 11 bases between the two ends. The CDR3 region has the DNA TGCGCCAGCAGCTTGGGACGGGGGAATGAGCAGTACTTC. Protein: CASSLGRGNEQYF.

In its sample, this clonotype was seen many times. The J gene is TRBJ2-7, the V gene TRBV6-1, with 8 bases fitting TRBD1. CDR1 MNHNS and CDR2 SASEGT come from the germline V gene. The CDR3 totals 15 residues. V gave up 6 bases and J gave up 3 bases; unmatched junction bases: 10. The CDR3 here is CASRPPGQAIYEQYF. The CDR3 DNA sequence: TGTGCCAGCAGGCCTCCGGGACAGGCCATCTACGAGCAGTACTTC.

The rearrangement links TRBV5-5 to TRBJ2-7; 8 bases fit TRBD1. CDR3 length equals 15 residues. Looked up from germline, CDR1 is SGHKS and CDR2 is YYEKEE (reference sequence). With 0 bases clipped from V and 1 base from J, the junction kept 3 bases outside the gene matches. CDR3 residues: CASSLVGTGSYEQYF. The CDR3 DNA is TGTGCCAGCAGCTTGGTCGGGACAGGATCCTACGAGCAGTACTTC. Looking up the rest from reference TRBV5-5 and TRBJ2-7 gives the full variable domain: DAGVTQSPTHLIKTRGQQVTLRCSPISGHKSVSWYQQVLGQGPQFIFQYYEKEERGRGNFPDRFSARQFPNYSSELNVNALLLGDSALYLCASSLVGTGSYEQYFGPGTRLTVT.

The genes are TRBV27 and TRBJ2-3; D perhaps matches TRBD2 (5 bases). V was shortened by 5 bases and J by 5 bases, with 14 bases between the two germline ends. The germline gives CDR1 MNHEY, CDR2 SMNVEV (reference sequence). The CDR3 runs 14 residues. The CDR3 bases are TGTGCCAGCAGTCCCATAGACTATATAGATACGCAGTATTTT. Protein product: CASSPIDYIDTQYF.

This chain connects TRBV11-2 to TRBJ2-1, with 13 nucleotides matching TRBD2. The CDR3 is 16 residues long. J gave up 4 bases and V 5 bases, and 5 bases lay outside the gene matches. The germline gives CDR1 SGHAT, CDR2 FQNNGV. This CDR3 is CASSARTSGGYNEQFF. The CDR3 DNA follows: TGTGCCAGCAGCGCGAGGACTAGCGGGGGATACAATGAGCAGTTCTTC. Full variable domain (missing parts from reference TRBV11-2 and TRBJ2-1): EAGVAQSPRYKIIEKRQSVAFWCNPISGHATLYWYQQILGQGPKLLIQFQNNGVVDDSQLPKDRFSAERLKGVDSTLKIQPAKLEDSAVYLCASSARTSGGYNEQFFGPGTRLTVL.

V usage is TRBV28 and J usage is TRBJ2-3; 7 bases align to TRBD2. V lost 1 base to trimming and J lost 0 bases; unmatched junction nucleotides: 10. CDR3 length: 18 residues. CDR1 MDHEN and CDR2 SYDVKM come from the germline V gene. CDR3 residues: CASSLSLAEDKSTDTQYF. As DNA, the CDR3 is TGTGCCAGCAGTTTATCCCTAGCGGAGGATAAAAGCACAGATACGCAGTATTTT.

J is TRBJ2-7 and V is TRBV7-2; 10 positions agree with TRBD2. The length of the CDR3 is 16 residues. Trimming at V came to 6 bases and at J to 5 bases, leaving 13 bases not matched to a gene. Per the germline V gene, CDR1 is SGHTA and CDR2 is FQGNSA. The CDR3 spells CASRNRAAAGGNEQYF. CDR3 DNA sequence: TGTGCCAGCAGGAATCGGGCCGCAGCGGGAGGGAACGAGCAGTACTTC. The full variable domain, with the rest looked up from reference TRBV7-2 and TRBJ2-7, is GAGVSQSPSNKVTEKGKDVELRCDPISGHTALYWYRQSLGQGLEFLIYFQGNSAPDKSGLPSDRFSAERTGGSVSTLTIQRTQQEDSAVYLCASRNRAAAGGNEQYFGPGTRLTVT.